This T cell receptor beta chain derives from a study of shared clonotypes between healthy human individuals. Study in general: The study used three CD4 naive, three CD4 memory, two CD8 naive and one CD8 memory plate per donor. Notes on the study in general: Sequencing depth was a factor that was expected to affect clonotype sharing among donors.

Recent acute infections and vaccinations were absent in the healthy HIV-negative adult donors. As for this clone: The target antigen is unknown.

Researchers ran the assay at a deep level. Profiled with immunoSEQ multiplex PCR; TCRdb holds only in-frame clones, not every one. The sample consists of about 1.1 million clones, 75% to 85% of them appearing once. Germline V lookup: CDR1 SGHVS, CDR2 FNYEAQ. Trimming took 5 bases from V and 4 from J; bases not matched to a gene: 7. The CDR3 totals 16 residues. The sequenced sample was memory CD4+ T cells from PBMCs. Subset specified: CD45RA-negative fraction. This chain uses TRBV7-6 with TRBJ2-7; TRBD2 matches 14 bases. The receptor was derived from a man between 18 and 29 years old in good health. Some clones in this sample may be carry-over from other donors' samples. CDR3 nucleotide sequence: TGTGCCAGCAGCCCGCCGGGACTAGCGGGAGTGTACGAGCAGTACTTC. Its translation: CASSPPGLAGVYEQYF.